The 19 T cell receptor beta chains listed next were all sequenced from one sample in a study of cytomegalovirus exposure and HLA in healthy donors. Assay: immunoSEQ multiplex PCR; the TCRdb copy retains only in-frame clones and omits some. Of 150,000 to 200,000 clones in the sample, more than 75% were seen once. Material: PBMCs. These receptors all come from a young man in good health and CMV-seronegative.

In this sample, this clone turned up once. The CDR3 reads CAIRPGQSTGELFF. The CDR3, as DNA: TGTGCCATTAGACCGGGACAGTCGACCGGGGAGCTGTTTTTT. This chain joins TRBV10-3 and TRBJ2-2; 7 nucleotides align to TRBD1. With V trimmed by 9 bases and J by 5 bases, 9 bases remained unmatched. The CDR3 is made up of 14 amino acids. Per the germline V gene, CDR1 is ENHRY and CDR2 is SYGVKD.

This rearrangement joins TRBV19 to TRBJ2-7, with TRBD2 matching over 13 bases. The CDR3 is made up of 15 amino acids. The germline V gene encodes CDR1 LNHDA and CDR2 SQIVND (reference sequence). With 1 base clipped from V and 5 bases from J, the junction kept 2 bases outside the gene matches. The CDR3 DNA follows: TGTGCCAGTAGTATAGGGACTAGCGGGAGTGACGAGCAGTACTTC. Protein product: CASSIGTSGSDEQYF. Using reference TRBV19 and TRBJ2-7 for the parts outside the CDR3, the full variable domain is DGGITQSPKYLFRKEGQNVTLSCEQNLNHDAMYWYRQDPGQGLRLIYYSQIVNDFQKGDIAEGYSVSREKKESFPLTVTSAQKNPTAFYLCASSIGTSGSDEQYFGPGTRLTVT.

The chain links TRBV14 to TRBJ2-1; the match to TRBD2 covers 8 bases. The CDR3 loop spans 15 amino acids. Trimming at V came to 1 base and at J to 4 bases, leaving 3 bases not matched to a gene. The germline gives CDR1 SGHDN, CDR2 FVKESK. CDR3: CASSQVRGGYNEQFF. As DNA, the CDR3 is TGTGCCAGCAGCCAAGTCCGGGGGGGATACAATGAGCAGTTCTTC.

The rearrangement uses TRBV21-1 and TRBJ2-7; the listed D gene, TRBD1, was not tested against the DNA. TRBV21-1 is recorded as a pseudogene. CDR3 length: 17 amino acids. DNA for the CDR3: TGTGCCAGCAGCAAAGCCCGTGGGACAGGGTGGACCTACGAGCAGTACTTC. As protein: CASSKARGTGWTYEQYF.

CDR3 protein: CASSLAPGLSPGYTF. The CDR3 nucleotides are TGTGCCAGCAGTTTAGCGCCAGGGCTAAGCCCGGGCTACACCTTC. The chain recombines TRBV28 with TRBJ1-2, with D tentatively TRBD1 (5 bases). The CDR3 covers 15 residues. Germline-derived CDR1 and CDR2 are MDHEN and SYDVKM. Trimming shortened V by 2 bases and J by 8 bases, and 18 bases separated the two germline ends.

This chain connects TRBV10-1 to TRBJ2-1; 10 bases line up with TRBD2. Looked up from germline, CDR1 is WNHNN and CDR2 is SYGVQD (reference sequence). The junction had 5 bases not matched to a gene; V was cut back by 0 bases and J by 6 bases. The CDR3 loop spans 16 amino acids. In DNA form, the CDR3 reads TGCGCCAGCAGTGAGTCCCCTAGCGGGAGCGGCAATGAGCAGTTCTTC. This encodes CASSESPSGSGNEQFF.

The chain is built from TRBV18 and TRBJ2-2; 10 bases agree with TRBD2. CDR3 length: 14 residues. Trimming at V came to 8 bases and at J to 6 bases, leaving 6 bases not matched to a gene. The germline V gene has CDR1 KGHSH and CDR2 LQKENI. For the CDR3, the DNA is TGTGCCAGCCTGAGCGGGAGGGCCGCCGGGGAGCTGTTTTTT. This sequence encodes CASLSGRAAGELFF.

The chain couples TRBV19 to TRBJ1-1, with TRBD1 matching over 8 bases. V dropped 7 bases and J dropped 6; count of bases not matched to a gene: 7. CDR3 length equals 13 residues. The V gene's germline CDR1 is LNHDA and CDR2 SQIVND (reference sequence). CDR3 sequence (DNA): TGTGCCAGTATACGTCGGGACAGGCCTGAAGCTTTCTTT. Residues: CASIRRDRPEAFF.

The J gene is TRBJ1-6, the V gene TRBV6-1; TRBD1 might be the D (5 bases). Germline V gene lookup returns CDR1 MNHNS and CDR2 SASEGT. CDR3 length equals 13 residues. Trimming removed 8 bases from V and 10 bases from J, with 15 bases in between. The chain's CDR3 is CASRVGASSPLHF. Written as DNA, the CDR3 is TGTGCCAGCCGTGTAGGGGCGAGCTCACCCCTCCACTTT.

This clone has a single count. The rearrangement uses TRBV2 and TRBJ2-3; the match to TRBD2 covers 8 bases. In germline, CDR1 is SNHLY, CDR2 FYNNEI. J was trimmed by 3 bases and V by 2 bases; bases with no gene match: 10. There are 17 residues in the CDR3. The CDR3 is CASSELRARGATDTQYF. The DNA for the CDR3 is TGTGCCAGCAGTGAATTGAGGGCGCGGGGGGCTACAGATACGCAGTATTTT. The full variable domain, rest sourced from reference TRBV2 and TRBJ2-3, is EPEVTQTPSHQVTQMGQEVILRCVPISNHLYFYWYRQILGQKVEFLVSFYNNEISEKSEIFDDQFSVERPDGSNFTLKIRSTKLEDSAMYFCASSELRARGATDTQYFGPGTRLTVL.

The V gene is TRBV5-1, the J gene TRBJ2-5; 8 nucleotides match TRBD1. Germline loops: CDR1 SGHRS, CDR2 YFSETQ. CDR3 length equals 16 residues. V gave up 2 bases and J gave up 2 bases; unmatched junction bases: 8. In DNA form, the CDR3 reads TGCGCCAGCAGCTTCCCCCGCCAGGGGGCTCAAGAGACCCAGTACTTC. Translating it yields CASSFPRQGAQETQYF.

The V and J genes are TRBV27 and TRBJ2-2, with D unresolved. Between the trimmed V and J ends, which lost 2 bases and 1 base, there was a span of 8 bases. The CDR3 totals 15 residues. Germline assignment: CDR1 MNHEY and CDR2 SMNVEV (reference sequence). The CDR3 DNA reads as TGTGCCAGCAGTTTAAATATCTTGAACACCGGGGAGCTGTTTTTT. Its translation: CASSLNILNTGELFF.

The chain links TRBV6-5 to TRBJ1-1, with D unclear. Germline CDR1 reads MNHEY; CDR2 reads SVGAGI. This CDR3 is 12 amino acids long. Trimming took 1 base from V and 7 from J, leaving 7 bases between them. CDR3 bases: TGTGCCAGCAGTTACTTACGGGGTGAAGCTTTCTTT. Translation: CASSYLRGEAFF.

CDR3 DNA sequence: TGTGCCAGCAGCTTAGATCAGGGGATCTACGAGCAGTACTTC. This gives the protein CASSLDQGIYEQYF. V and J are TRBV7-8 and TRBJ2-7, with D possibly TRBD1 on 6 matching bases. V was shortened by 1 base and J by 3 bases, with 10 bases between the two germline ends. Germline CDR1 and CDR2: SGHVS and FQNEAQ. CDR3 size: 14 residues.

The chain is built from TRBV6-6 and TRBJ1-6, with a tentative D call TRBD1 (5 bases). The germline V and J ends were trimmed by 7 bases and 7 bases, with 14 bases remaining between them. The germline V gene has CDR1 MNHNY and CDR2 SVGAGI (reference sequence). The CDR3 is 14 amino acids. CDR3 sequence: CASISYQGNSPLHF. In DNA form, the CDR3 reads TGTGCCAGCATCTCGTATCAGGGAAATTCACCCCTCCACTTT.

The chain carries TRBV27 and TRBJ2-1; D is perhaps TRBD2 (6 bases). The germline V gene has CDR1 MNHEY and CDR2 SMNVEV (reference sequence). The CDR3 consists of 14 residues. The ends were cut back, 4 bases at V and 4 bases at J, with 11 bases in the middle. The DNA of the CDR3 is TGTGCCAGCAGTTCCGCCGGGACTTACAATGAGCAGTTCTTC. It translates to CASSSAGTYNEQFF.

The chain uses TRBV4-1 and TRBJ2-1; 10 bases line up with TRBD2. The length of the CDR3 is 19 residues. CDR1 and CDR2 from the germline V gene are MGHRA and YSYEKL. The ends lost 0 bases at V and 4 bases at J; junction bases unmatched: 12. The CDR3 sequence is CASSQEASGRVTGYNEQFF. CDR3 nucleotide sequence: TGCGCCAGCAGCCAAGAAGCTAGCGGGAGAGTAACGGGATACAATGAGCAGTTCTTC.

This sequence joins TRBV7-6 and TRBJ2-7; 7 bases are shared with TRBD1. V trimming: 4 bases; J trimming: 2 bases; junction bases outside the gene matches: 2. Germline CDR1 reads SGHVS; CDR2 reads FNYEAQ. The CDR3 has 13 amino acids. Here the CDR3 reads CASSSGQTYEQYF. The CDR3 DNA follows: TGTGCCAGCAGCTCGGGACAGACCTACGAGCAGTACTTC.

The chain recombines TRBV4-2 with TRBJ2-3, with D possibly matching TRBD2 (6 bases). The germline V gene has CDR1 LGHNA and CDR2 YNFKEQ. The V end lost 2 bases, the J end lost 0 bases, and 12 bases lay between the germline ends. The CDR3 length is 16 residues. The CDR3: CASSQKTGASTDTQYF. CDR3 nucleotides: TGTGCCAGCAGCCAAAAAACGGGAGCCAGCACAGATACGCAGTATTTT.